This section outlines one T cell receptor (beta chain) sequence together with its context. The target antigen is unknown. This sample was taken from a study of chemoradiotherapy in HPV16-positive cancers. Across the whole study: Candidate HPV-specific clones and shared TCR motifs came from two HPV16-positive patients.

The CDR3 spans 14 residues. The trim removed 5 bases at V and 5 bases at J, leaving 5 bases unmatched. Germline V gives CDR1 SGHAT, CDR2 FQNNGV. TCRdb's table, derived via immunoSEQ multiplex PCR, lists solely in-frame clones and lacks some. The data contain fewer than 4,500 clones, 85% to 90% of them singletons. The study's findings and limits: In HPV16-positive patients, HPV-responsive T-cell expansion tracked better recurrence-free survival. Non-HPV-specific T cells did not expand in tumors during treatment, whereas candidate HPV-specific clones and E7-related motifs did.

Samples were taken several times over chemoradiotherapy. The TCR comes from a human donor with HPV-associated anogenital cancer. The sample here was taken from a patient who underwent chemoradiotherapy. The gene calls are TRBV11-2 and TRBJ2-5, with TRBD2 matching over 10 bases. CDR3 coding DNA: TGTGCCAGCAGCCCAGCGGGGGGGCGGGAGACCCAGTACTTC. Its translation: CASSPAGGRETQYF.